This T cell receptor beta chain was sequenced in a study of blood T cells in healthy people across ages. Many counts were recorded for this clonotype. Its antigen is not identified. A sample-barcoded 5' primer and a J-beta primer mix were used in a second PCR of about 7 to 12 cycles. Each cDNA molecule, via a template-switch adaptor with 12 random nucleotides, was tagged. MiXCR, applied by TCRdb to the 5' RACE reads, yields one record per CDR3 protein. This sample has about 1.7 million distinct CDR3 sequences, with under 30% found just once. Study-wide points: There were more naive CD4+ cells and higher diversity in long-lived donors than in aged donors.

Germline-derived CDR1 and CDR2 are LGHDT and YNNKEL (reference sequence). Trimming cost V 4 bases and J 8 bases; bases outside gene matches: 10. The CDR3 has 16 residues. This TCR came from a young woman in good health. Material: blood. The chain links TRBV3-1 to TRBJ2-1; 11 positions agree with TRBD1. The CDR3 DNA follows: TGTGCCAGCAGCCCAGCCTTAGGACAGGGGGCCGATGAGCAGTTCTTC. Protein product: CASSPALGQGADEQFF.